The next 4 T cell receptor beta chains were all read from a single sample in a study of OX40 agonist ivuxolimab in advanced cancers. Libraries were prepared by immunoSEQ multiplex PCR; TCRdb keeps only in-frame clonotypes and omits some of them. The table has about 77,000 clones, around 80% seen once. The specimen was CD4+ or CD8+ T cells sorted from blood, collected in a trial of the OX40 agonist ivuxolimab. The receptors originated from an adult with an advanced solid tumor such as melanoma, head and neck, liver or kidney cancer.

About this clone itself: One junction end disagrees with the germline gene, perhaps due to a read error. The rearrangement links TRBV28 to TRBJ2-5; 8 bases are shared with TRBD2. CDR3 length: 11 amino acids. CDR1 and CDR2 from the germline V gene are MDHEN and SYDVKM. This CDR3 reads CASSLSGALDF. As DNA, the CDR3 is TGTGCCAGCAGTCTTAGCGGGGCTCTGGACTTC.

The rearrangement uses TRBV7-2 and TRBJ2-5; D gene uncertain. Trimming took 2 bases from V and 2 from J, leaving 9 bases between them. CDR3 length: 14 amino acids. Germline V lookup: CDR1 SGHTA, CDR2 FQGNSA. CDR3 bases: TGTGCCAGCAGCTTATTTGGAACGCAAGAGACCCAGTACTTC. Translation: CASSLFGTQETQYF.

This clone occurred a few times. The rearrangement links TRBV6-6 to TRBJ2-1; 9 bases fit TRBD2. Germline V gene lookup returns CDR1 MNHNY and CDR2 SVGAGI (reference sequence). The CDR3 extends over 16 amino acids. J lost 7 bases, V lost 0 bases, and 7 bases had no gene match. The CDR3 DNA follows: TGTGCCAGCAGTTACTCGAGAGCGGGGGGAGGTAATGAGCAGTTCTTC. Translating it yields CASSYSRAGGGNEQFF.

This chain joins TRBV11-2 and TRBJ1-2; weak D call: TRBD1 (6 bases). Deletions cut 5 bases from V and 4 bases from J, with 20 bases between. Looked up from germline, CDR1 is SGHAT and CDR2 is FQNNGV. There are 16 residues in the CDR3. In nucleotides, the CDR3 is TGTGCCAGCAGCCCACGGGGGGGGCCCGGTAGCTATGGCTACACCTTC. It codes for CASSPRGGPGSYGYTF.